This TCR beta chain was recovered during a study of blood T cell dynamics during melanoma immunotherapy. Each sorted CD8+ T cell subset had its entire DNA loaded. Some clones are missing from TCRdb's copy, which holds only in-frame ones; the method was immunoSEQ multiplex PCR. The table shows about 12,000 clones, with about 90% occurring only once. Germline assignment: CDR1 LNHDA and CDR2 SQIVND (reference sequence). The ends were cut back, 2 bases at V and 2 bases at J, with 13 bases in the middle. CDR3 length: 15 amino acids. Described time point: week 3, after first cycle of checkpoint inhibitor. Blood was drawn before treatment and at week 3 after checkpoint blockade. Disease control meant complete response, partial response or stable disease at 12 weeks.

The sample here was effector memory CD8+ T cells from blood, taken from a patient treated with checkpoint blockade. The chain carries TRBV19 and TRBJ2-7, with D possibly TRBD1 on 6 matching bases. The source of this sequence is a human donor with melanoma. This CDR3 reads CASSIMGAVAYEQYF. The CDR3 DNA reads TGTGCCAGTAGTATAATGGGGGCTGTAGCCTACGAGCAGTACTTC.